In this sample, the clone carrying this T cell receptor (beta chain) turned up once. Its antigen is currently unknown. The junction had 3 bases not matched to a gene; V was cut back by 4 bases and J by 1 base. The germline gives CDR1 SGHDN, CDR2 FVKESK. The CDR3 is 15 amino acids. This sample is part of a study of long-term antiretroviral therapy in people with HIV. It was version v3.0 of the immunoSEQ assay that was run at survey level. Clones were sequenced by immunoSEQ multiplex PCR, and TCRdb holds only the in-frame ones, with some missing. The sample has fewer than 45,000 clones, 80% to 90% seen once. Whole-study findings and limits: Dating from about 2004 to 2017, the blood was possibly obtained under older ART regimens.

The clonotype was recovered from a man aged 18 to 30 with HIV. The chain employs TRBV14 and TRBJ2-1; 8 nucleotides match TRBD1. Material: unsorted PBMCs, obtained 2.2 years after starting antiretroviral therapy. CDR3 DNA: TGTGCCAGCAGCCGACAGGGGAAGTCCTACAATGAGCAGTTCTTC. Its translation: CASSRQGKSYNEQFF.